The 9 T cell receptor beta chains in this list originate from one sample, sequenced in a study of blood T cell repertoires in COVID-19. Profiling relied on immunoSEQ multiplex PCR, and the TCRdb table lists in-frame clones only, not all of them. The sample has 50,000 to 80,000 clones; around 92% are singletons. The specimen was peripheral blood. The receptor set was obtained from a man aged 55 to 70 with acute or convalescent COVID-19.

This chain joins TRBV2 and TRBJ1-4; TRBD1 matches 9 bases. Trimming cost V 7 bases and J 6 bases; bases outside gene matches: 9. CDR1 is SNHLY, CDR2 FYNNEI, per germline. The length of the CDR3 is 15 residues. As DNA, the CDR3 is TGTGCCAGCACCCCAACAGGGGGCGAGTATGAAAAACTGTTTTTT. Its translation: CASTPTGGEYEKLFF.

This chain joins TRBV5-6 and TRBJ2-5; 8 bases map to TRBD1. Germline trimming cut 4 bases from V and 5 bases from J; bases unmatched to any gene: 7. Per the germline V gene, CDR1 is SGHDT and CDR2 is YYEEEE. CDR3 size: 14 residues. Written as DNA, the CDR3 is TGTGCCAGCAGCGCCAGGGGGCCGGGGGAGACCCAGTACTTC. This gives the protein CASSARGPGETQYF.

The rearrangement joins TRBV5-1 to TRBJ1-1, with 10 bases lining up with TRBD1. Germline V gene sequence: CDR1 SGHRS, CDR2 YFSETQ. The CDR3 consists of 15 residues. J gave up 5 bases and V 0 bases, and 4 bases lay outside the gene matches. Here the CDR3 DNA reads TGCGCCAGCAGCTTGGGACAGGGGGCTTATACTGAAGCTTTCTTT. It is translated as CASSLGQGAYTEAFF.

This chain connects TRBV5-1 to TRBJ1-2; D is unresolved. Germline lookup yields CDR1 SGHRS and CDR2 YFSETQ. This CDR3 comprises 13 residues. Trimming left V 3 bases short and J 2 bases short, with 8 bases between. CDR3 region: CASSSEANYGYTF. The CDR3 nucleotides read TGCGCCAGCAGCTCGGAAGCGAACTATGGCTACACCTTC.

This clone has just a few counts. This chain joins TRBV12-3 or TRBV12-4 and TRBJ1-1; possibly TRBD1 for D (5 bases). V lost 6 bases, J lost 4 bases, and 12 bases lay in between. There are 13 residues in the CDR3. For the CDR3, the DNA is TGTGCCAGCAGGGTTAGGAGGGGCACTGAAGCTTTCTTT. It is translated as CASRVRRGTEAFF.

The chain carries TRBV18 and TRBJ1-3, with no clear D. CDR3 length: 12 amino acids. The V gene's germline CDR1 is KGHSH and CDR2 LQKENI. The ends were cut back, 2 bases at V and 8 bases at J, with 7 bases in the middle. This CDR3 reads CASSPLGDTIYF. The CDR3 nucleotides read TGTGCCAGCTCACCATTAGGAGACACCATATATTTT. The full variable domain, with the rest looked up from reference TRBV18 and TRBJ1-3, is NAGVMQNPRHLVRRRGQEARLRCSPMKGHSHVYWYRQLPEEGLKFMVYLQKENIIDESGMPKERFSAEFPKEGPSILRIQQVVRGDSAAYFCASSPLGDTIYFGEGSWLTVV.

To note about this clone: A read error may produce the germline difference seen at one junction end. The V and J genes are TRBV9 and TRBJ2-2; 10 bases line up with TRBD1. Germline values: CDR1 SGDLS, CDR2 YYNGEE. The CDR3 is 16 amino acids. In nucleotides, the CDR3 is TGTGCCCGCAGCGCGCGGACAGGGGGTCTTTCGGGGGAGCTGTTTTTT. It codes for CARSARTGGLSGELFF. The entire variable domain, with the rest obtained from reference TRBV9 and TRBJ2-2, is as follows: DSGVTQTPKHLITATGQRVTLRCSPRSGDLSVYWYQQSLDQGLQFLIQYYNGEERAKGNILERFSAQQFPDLHSELNLSSLELGDSALYFCARSARTGGLSGELFFGEGSRLTVL.

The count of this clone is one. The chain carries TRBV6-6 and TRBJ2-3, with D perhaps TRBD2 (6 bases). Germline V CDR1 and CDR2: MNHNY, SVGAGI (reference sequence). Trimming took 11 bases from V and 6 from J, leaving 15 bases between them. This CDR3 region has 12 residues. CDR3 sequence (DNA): TGTGCCGCAGCGGGTCTTCTCGATACGCAGTATTTT. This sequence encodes CAAAGLLDTQYF.

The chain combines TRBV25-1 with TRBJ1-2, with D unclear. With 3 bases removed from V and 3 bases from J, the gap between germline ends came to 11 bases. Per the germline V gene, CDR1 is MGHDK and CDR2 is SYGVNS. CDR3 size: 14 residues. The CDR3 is CASSDPSEDYGYTF. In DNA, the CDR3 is TGTGCCAGCAGTGATCCCTCAGAAGACTATGGCTACACCTTC.